This TCR beta chain came from a study of CD8 T cells in ankylosing spondylitis. Overall study findings and caveats: Within peripheral blood, clones linked to disease were CD8+ and relatively rare.

For TCR beta, libraries came from quantitative 5'-RACE with molecular barcodes. MiXCR was run by TCRdb on the 5' RACE reads, yielding one entry per CDR3 protein. Here the sample spans roughly 100,000 distinct CDR3 sequences, about 8.3% being singletons. Trimming pared 0 bases from V and 8 bases from J, leaving 14 bases between. The CDR3 has 14 residues. Germline-derived CDR1 and CDR2 are SGHRS and YFSETQ. This clonotype was seen ten or more times. Its antigen is currently unknown. V and J are TRBV5-1 and TRBJ1-2; D is unclear. This clonotype was obtained from a male donor with ankylosing spondylitis or in good health (not recorded which). The sample consisted of blood, either unsorted or a sorted T cell fraction (not recorded which). CDR3 sequence (DNA): TGCGCCAGCAGCTTGGATGAGAGGGTTGGCGGCTACACCTTC. It codes for CASSLDERVGGYTF.